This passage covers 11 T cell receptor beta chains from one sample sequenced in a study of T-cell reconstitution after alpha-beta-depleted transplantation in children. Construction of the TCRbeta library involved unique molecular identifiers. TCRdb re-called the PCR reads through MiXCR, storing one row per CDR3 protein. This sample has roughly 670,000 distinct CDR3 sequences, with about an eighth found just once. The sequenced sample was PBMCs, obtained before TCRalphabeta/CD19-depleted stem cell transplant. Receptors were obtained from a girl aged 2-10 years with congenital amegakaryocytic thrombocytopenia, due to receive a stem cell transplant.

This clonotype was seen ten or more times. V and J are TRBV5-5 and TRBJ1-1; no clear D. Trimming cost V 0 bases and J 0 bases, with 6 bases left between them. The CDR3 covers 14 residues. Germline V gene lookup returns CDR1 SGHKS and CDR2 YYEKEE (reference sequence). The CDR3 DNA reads TGTGCCAGCAGCTTGGCCAGCCTGAACACTGAAGCTTTCTTT. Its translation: CASSLASLNTEAFF.

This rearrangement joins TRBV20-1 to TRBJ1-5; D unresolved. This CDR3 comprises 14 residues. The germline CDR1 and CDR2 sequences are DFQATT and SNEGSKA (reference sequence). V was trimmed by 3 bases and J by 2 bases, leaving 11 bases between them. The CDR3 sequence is CSARDGQGNQPQHF. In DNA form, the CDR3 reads TGCAGTGCTAGGGACGGCCAGGGCAATCAGCCCCAGCATTTT.

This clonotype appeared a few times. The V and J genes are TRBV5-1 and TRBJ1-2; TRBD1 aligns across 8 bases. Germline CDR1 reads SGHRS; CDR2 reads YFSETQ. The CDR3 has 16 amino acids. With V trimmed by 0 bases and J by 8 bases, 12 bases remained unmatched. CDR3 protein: CASSLATTDRAGGYTF. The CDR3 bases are TGCGCCAGCAGCTTGGCCACGACGGACAGGGCAGGCGGCTACACCTTC.

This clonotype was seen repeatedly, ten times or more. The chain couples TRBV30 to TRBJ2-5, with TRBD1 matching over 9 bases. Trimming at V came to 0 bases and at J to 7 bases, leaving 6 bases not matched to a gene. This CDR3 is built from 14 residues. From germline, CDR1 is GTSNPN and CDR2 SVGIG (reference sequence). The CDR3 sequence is CAWSVPQGAWTQYF. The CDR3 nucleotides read TGTGCCTGGAGTGTACCACAGGGGGCTTGGACCCAGTACTTC.

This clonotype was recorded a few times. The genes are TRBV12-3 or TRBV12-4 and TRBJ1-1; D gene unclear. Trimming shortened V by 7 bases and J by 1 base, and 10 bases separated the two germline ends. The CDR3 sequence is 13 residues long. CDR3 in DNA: TGTGCCAGCACTCTAACCCAGAACACTGAAGCTTTCTTT. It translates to CASTLTQNTEAFF.

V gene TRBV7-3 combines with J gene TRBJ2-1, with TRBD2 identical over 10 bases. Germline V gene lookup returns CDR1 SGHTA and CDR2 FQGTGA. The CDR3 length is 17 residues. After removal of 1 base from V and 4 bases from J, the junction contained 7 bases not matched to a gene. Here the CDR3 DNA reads TGTGCCAGCAGCTTAATAGGCCTAGCGGGAGTATACAATGAGCAGTTCTTC. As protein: CASSLIGLAGVYNEQFF.

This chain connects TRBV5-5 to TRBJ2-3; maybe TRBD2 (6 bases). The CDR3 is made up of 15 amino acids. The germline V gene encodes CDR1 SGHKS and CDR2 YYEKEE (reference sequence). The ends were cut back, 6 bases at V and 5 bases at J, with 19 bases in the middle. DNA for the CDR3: TGTGCCAGCAACCTCTTAGCGGCAGAGGTAGATACGCAGTATTTT. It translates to CASNLLAAEVDTQYF.

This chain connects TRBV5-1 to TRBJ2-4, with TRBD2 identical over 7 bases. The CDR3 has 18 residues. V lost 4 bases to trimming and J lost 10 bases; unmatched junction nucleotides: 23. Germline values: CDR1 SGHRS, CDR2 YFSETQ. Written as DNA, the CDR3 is TGCGCCAGCAGCCCCGCACCCTCGACTAGCCCCATTTTGGGGATTCAGTACTTC. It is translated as CASSPAPSTSPILGIQYF.

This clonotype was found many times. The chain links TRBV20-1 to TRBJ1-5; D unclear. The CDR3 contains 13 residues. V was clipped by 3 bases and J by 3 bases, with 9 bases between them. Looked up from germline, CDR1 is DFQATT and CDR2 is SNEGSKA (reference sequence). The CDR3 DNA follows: TGCAGTGCTAGGGGCAGGAACAATCAGCCCCAGCATTTT. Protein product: CSARGRNNQPQHF.

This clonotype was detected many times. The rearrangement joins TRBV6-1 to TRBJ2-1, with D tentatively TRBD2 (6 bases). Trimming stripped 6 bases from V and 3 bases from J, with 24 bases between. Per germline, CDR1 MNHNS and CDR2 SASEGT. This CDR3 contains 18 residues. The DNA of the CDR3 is TGTGCCAGCAGCAGTCCACCCTCCCTAGCGTCCTACTACAATGAGCAGTTCTTC. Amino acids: CASSSPPSLASYYNEQFF.

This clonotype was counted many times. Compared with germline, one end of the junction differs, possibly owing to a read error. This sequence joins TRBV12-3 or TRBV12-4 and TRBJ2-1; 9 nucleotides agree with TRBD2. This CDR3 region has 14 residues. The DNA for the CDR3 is TGTGCCAGCAGATTAGCGGGAGTTAACAATGAGCAGTTCTTC. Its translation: CASRLAGVNNEQFF.